What follows describes a single TCR beta chain. Looked up from germline, CDR1 is SEHNR and CDR2 is FQNEAQ (reference sequence). This CDR3 is built from 16 residues. Trimming removed 5 bases from V and 0 bases from J, with 14 bases in between. Source study methods: ImmunoSEQ yielded junction-only sequences lacking quality scores, so filtering differed. Some clones are missing from TCRdb's copy, which holds only in-frame ones; the method was immunoSEQ multiplex PCR. V, J and clone size reflect that table, while D and trimming were determined from the DNA. The sample shows roughly 1,500,000 clones, approximately 98.5% of them seen only once. This sample was included in a study of shared clonotypes between healthy human individuals. Study background: Contributing individuals were two females and a few males aged 18 to 49.

The rearrangement uses TRBV7-9 and TRBJ1-5, with D tentatively TRBD1 (6 bases). The source of this sequence is a man aged 25-45 years in good health. Sequencing was carried out using naive CD4+ T cells sorted from blood. Sample subset: CD45RA+ positively selected. The CDR3 loop is CASSGYRDNSNQPQHF. Here the CDR3 DNA reads TGTGCCAGCAGCGGGTACAGGGATAATAGCAATCAGCCCCAGCATTTT.